These 14 T cell receptor beta chains came from one sample sequenced in a study of cytomegalovirus exposure and HLA in healthy donors. The PCR used 60 Vbeta and 13 Jbeta primers. The data were produced by immunoSEQ multiplex PCR, yet TCRdb's version contains in-frame clones alone and is incomplete. The repertoire holds over 110,000 clones, roughly 80% seen once, with over 2.5% in the top ten. Sequenced material: PBMCs. The source is a female donor in good health and CMV-seronegative.

The rearrangement uses TRBV5-6 and TRBJ2-2; tentative D call: TRBD2 (7 bases). V gave up 4 bases and J gave up 1 base, with 14 bases separating them. Germline loops: CDR1 SGHDT, CDR2 YYEEEE. This CDR3 region has 16 residues. The CDR3 spells CASSPPGGLNTGELFF. The CDR3 region has the DNA TGTGCCAGCAGCCCGCCGGGGGGCTTGAACACCGGGGAGCTGTTTTTT. Full variable domain (remainder filled in from reference TRBV5-6 and TRBJ2-2): DAGVTQSPTHLIKTRGQQVTLRCSPKSGHDTVSWYQQALGQGPQFIFQYYEEEERQRGNFPDRFSGHQFPNYSSELNVNALLLGDSALYLCASSPPGGLNTGELFFGEGSRLTVL.

The J gene is TRBJ2-2, the V gene TRBV11-1, with 13 bases that match TRBD2. The length of the CDR3 is 17 residues. With V trimmed by 5 bases and J by 6 bases, 9 bases remained unmatched. Germline V gene data show CDR1 as SGHAT and CDR2 as FQDESV (reference sequence). The CDR3 DNA is TGTGCCAGCAGCAAAGGGACTAGCGGGGTAGGACCCGGGGAGCTGTTTTTT. Encoded protein: CASSKGTSGVGPGELFF.

This clone was detected only once. The chain joins TRBV5-1 to TRBJ2-3; 7 bases are a match to TRBD2. Germline trimming cut 4 bases from V and 0 bases from J; bases unmatched to any gene: 8. From germline, CDR1 is SGHRS and CDR2 YFSETQ. This CDR3 has 16 amino acids. CDR3: CASSPTSVTSTDTQYF. The CDR3 DNA is TGCGCCAGCAGCCCAACTAGCGTCACTAGCACAGATACGCAGTATTTT.

This chain links TRBV10-3 with TRBJ1-2, with 9 positions matching TRBD1. After removal of 7 bases from V and 7 bases from J, the junction contained 16 bases not matched to a gene. This CDR3 is built from 16 residues. Per the germline V gene, CDR1 is ENHRY and CDR2 is SYGVKD. For the CDR3, the DNA is TGTGCCATCAATTCGGGAGGAGGAGACAGGGGGTGTGGCTACACCTTC. Its protein is CAINSGGGDRGCGYTF.

This chain connects TRBV7-9 to TRBJ2-7; D may be TRBD2 (5 bases). Trimming removed 3 bases from V and 4 bases from J, with 10 bases in between. The length of the CDR3 is 13 residues. The V gene's germline CDR1 is SEHNR and CDR2 FQNEAQ (reference sequence). Written as DNA, the CDR3 is TGTGCCAGCAGCTTGGAGGCTGGATACGAGCAGTACTTC. Protein: CASSLEAGYEQYF.

The chain joins TRBV7-6 to TRBJ1-1; 10 nucleotides align to TRBD1. Looked up from germline, CDR1 is SGHVS and CDR2 is FNYEAQ. The CDR3 consists of 14 residues. The junction had 10 bases not matched to a gene; V was cut back by 1 base and J by 14 bases. In nucleotides, the CDR3 is TGTGCCAGCAGCTTAGGGACAGGGGGTGAAGCCGTATTCTTT. It yields the protein CASSLGTGGEAVFF.

V is TRBV18 and J is TRBJ2-5; D unresolved. Deletions cut 6 bases from V and 2 bases from J, with 7 bases between. The length of the CDR3 is 12 residues. Germline V gives CDR1 KGHSH, CDR2 LQKENI. CDR3 sequence (DNA): TGTGCCAGCTCTGGCGGACAAGAGACCCAGTACTTC. Translated, it gives CASSGGQETQYF.

The chain uses TRBV5-4 and TRBJ1-4; 10 positions agree with TRBD1. The CDR3 is made up of 20 amino acids. V trimming: 3 bases; J trimming: 2 bases; junction bases outside the gene matches: 16. The germline CDR1 and CDR2 sequences are SGHNT and YYREEE (reference sequence). CDR3 nucleotides: TGTGCCAGCAGCTGGATCCCTCCGGGACAGGGGTTAGTGACTAATGAAAAACTGTTTTTT. Amino acid sequence: CASSWIPPGQGLVTNEKLFF.

V gene TRBV5-6 combines with J gene TRBJ2-5; 8 bases agree with TRBD2. The V gene end was trimmed by 4 bases and the J gene end by 2 bases; junction bases not matched to a gene: 10. The CDR3 spans 16 residues. Germline CDR1 SGHDT, CDR2 YYEEEE. The DNA for the CDR3 is TGTGCCAGCAGCCCCGGGGGGCGGGGGGATCAAGAGACCCAGTACTTC. It specifies CASSPGGRGDQETQYF.

This clone is a singleton in its sample. V usage is TRBV6-4 and J usage is TRBJ2-2; 7 bases align to TRBD2. Trimming removed 6 bases from V and 7 bases from J; junction bases left unmatched: 8. Germline CDR1 is MRHNA and CDR2 is SNTAGT. The CDR3 is 14 amino acids. This CDR3 is CASSRTSEGGELFF. DNA for the CDR3: TGTGCCAGCAGCCGAACTAGCGAGGGCGGGGAGCTGTTTTTT.

With respect to this clone: One end of the junction does not line up with germline, which may come from a read error. The V and J genes are TRBV4-1 and TRBJ1-2; D is ambiguous. Per the germline V gene, CDR1 is MGHRA and CDR2 is YSYEKL. The CDR3 contains 15 residues. The CDR3 DNA reads as TGCGCCAGCAGCCAAGTGTTCACCGCGAACTATGGCTACCCCTTC. Translating it yields CASSQVFTANYGYPF.

The V gene is TRBV7-2, the J gene TRBJ2-1; TRBD2 matches at 14 bases. The CDR3 extends over 19 amino acids. The ends lost 0 bases at V and 3 bases at J; junction bases unmatched: 7. Looked up from germline, CDR1 is SGHTA and CDR2 is FQGNSA. The CDR3 region has the DNA TGTGCCAGCAGCTTAGCCGGACTAGCGGGGGGCCCCATCTACAATGAGCAGTTCTTC. Protein: CASSLAGLAGGPIYNEQFF.

Only a few counts were recorded for this clone. The chain employs TRBV2 and TRBJ1-2; D unclear. The V gene lost 6 bases and the J gene lost 2 bases, with 7 bases spanning the gap. CDR3 length: 12 residues. Germline V CDR1 and CDR2: SNHLY, FYNNEI. The chain's CDR3 is CASRRENYGYTF. Written as DNA, the CDR3 is TGTGCCAGCAGACGCGAAAACTATGGCTACACCTTC.

V usage is TRBV5-1 and J usage is TRBJ1-1; possibly TRBD1 for D (6 bases). CDR1 SGHRS and CDR2 YFSETQ come from the germline V gene. V gave up 1 base and J gave up 4 bases, with 11 bases separating them. This CDR3 comprises 14 residues. DNA of the CDR3: TGCGCCAGCAGCTTGTCGGGGGGCTTCACTGAAGCTTTCTTT. Residues: CASSLSGGFTEAFF.